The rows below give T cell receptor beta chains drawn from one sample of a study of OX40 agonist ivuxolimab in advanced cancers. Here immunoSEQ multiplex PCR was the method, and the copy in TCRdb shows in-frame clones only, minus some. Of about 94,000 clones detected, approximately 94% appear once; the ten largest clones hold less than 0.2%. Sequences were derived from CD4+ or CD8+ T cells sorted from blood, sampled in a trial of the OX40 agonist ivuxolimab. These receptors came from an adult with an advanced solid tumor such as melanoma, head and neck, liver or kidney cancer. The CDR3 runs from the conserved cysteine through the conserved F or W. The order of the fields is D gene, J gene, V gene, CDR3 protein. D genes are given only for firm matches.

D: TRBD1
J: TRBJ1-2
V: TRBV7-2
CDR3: CASSLDGQGGRGYTF

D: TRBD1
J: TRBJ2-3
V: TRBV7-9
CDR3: CASSSTGGPNTQYF

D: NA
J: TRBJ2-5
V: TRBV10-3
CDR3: CAINGGIQETQYF

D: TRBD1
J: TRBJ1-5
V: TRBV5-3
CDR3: CARSLAVQGRGRGNQPQHF

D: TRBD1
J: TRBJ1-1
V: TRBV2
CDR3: CASSERQGARTEAFF

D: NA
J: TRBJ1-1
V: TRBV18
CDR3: CASSPPRGPAEAFF

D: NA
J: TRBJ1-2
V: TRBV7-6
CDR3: CASSLDRAVYGYTF

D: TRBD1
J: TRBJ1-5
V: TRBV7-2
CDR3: CASSQPRQGARQPQHF

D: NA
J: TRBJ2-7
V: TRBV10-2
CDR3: CASSEYRDSYEQYF

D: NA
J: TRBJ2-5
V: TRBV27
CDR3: CASSLSQPYRETQYF

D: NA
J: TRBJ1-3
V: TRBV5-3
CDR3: CARKGGSGNTIYF

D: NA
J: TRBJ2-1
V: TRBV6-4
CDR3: CASSPLELWFF

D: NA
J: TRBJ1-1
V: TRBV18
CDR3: CASSAGTGNTEAFF